This T cell receptor beta chain stems from a study of a mutant IDH1 vaccine in newly diagnosed glioma (dated by TCRdb to 2020 to 2022). With respect to the entire study: Vaccination started 4-6 weeks after radiotherapy alone, or was given together with temozolomide cycles in the groups whose treatment included chemotherapy. Before enrollment, patients had received standard therapy of radiotherapy alone, temozolomide alone, or radiochemotherapy with temozolomide; most received the combination. The week-35 safety follow-up was designated visit V12, and the week-47 end of study was designated visit V13. Peripheral blood samples were drawn at six visits, namely V03 (baseline), V05, V07, V10, V12 and V13. Longitudinal TCRB deep sequencing was performed for 25 to 30 treated patients wherever samples were available for exploratory analyses. Of the roughly 33 treated patients, about 62% were male and roughly 38% were female, and a mean age of 40.4 years was recorded.

Turning to this clone: This receptor's antigen is unknown. No base-level quality is on record; no much larger clone is a single base apart.

Reading the label with the study, this specimen's time point is: week 47, end of study. A 20-mer mutant IDH1 peptide at 300 micrograms in Montanide made up each vaccine dose, which was injected subcutaneously together with topical imiquimod. Patients received eight vaccinations in weeks 1, 3, 5, 7, 11, 15, 19 and 23, corresponding to visits V03 through V10. Newly diagnosed WHO grade 3 or 4 IDH1-mutant astrocytomas showing loss of nuclear ATRX were present in the donors. The samples were drawn from NOA16, a multicentre, single-arm, open-label phase I trial in Germany that tested a mutant IDH1 peptide vaccine in humans for the first time. Genomic DNA for TCRB sequencing was extracted from EDTA blood using the DNeasy Blood and Tissue Kit. Library method: the immunoSEQ multiplex PCR assay. Following the manufacturer's protocol, the hsTCRB Kit was used to amplify rearranged TCR beta chain sequences. Sequencing of TCRB libraries was carried out on an Illumina MiSeq. The study's processing was this. The kit vendor's proprietary platform handled demultiplexing, trimming and gene mapping. Here the immuneACCESS table is served through TCRdb, limited to in-frame sequences with V and J called. Missing clones are a known gap in these copies; in checked studies unresolved V genes cover under half, and the rest lacks a known reason. D and trimming come from the DNA, and the V and J calls and clone size come from that table. This sample has approximately 50,000 clones in its table, and around 83% of those were observed once. The top ten hold over 2.5% of the sample.

General conclusions and limits of the study: Across multiple MHC alleles, vaccine-induced immune responses were seen in 93.3% of patients. The authors stated that sample limitations prevented analyses of patient blood samples from being reproduced. Selection of PBMC samples for TCRB deep sequencing was based on availability. No apparent relationship was observed between pseudoprogression and alterations in the top peripheral T cell clonotypes detected by TCRB sequencing.

Source: PBMCs, taken from a glioma patient whose treatment included an IDH1 peptide vaccine. The sequence came from a woman in her 50s with glioma.

The sequenced DNA is TGTGCCAGCAGCTTAGGCTCGACCCCGGAGACCCAGTACTTC. It translates to CASSLGSTPETQYF. The chain uses TRBV7-2 and TRBJ2-5; no D gene is confidently identified. The V end loses 1 base and the J end loses 5 bases, and a stretch of 11 bases separates them. The CDR3 starts with the cysteine, ends with the phenylalanine, and has 14 residues. Kept here is only the CDR3 DNA, which spans 42 bases and is read in frame from base 1. The germline V gene encodes CDR1 SGHTA and CDR2 FQGNSA. Supplemented by the reference TRBV7-2 and TRBJ2-5 proteins around the CDR3, the complete variable domain is GAGVSQSPSNKVTEKGKDVELRCDPISGHTALYWYRQSLGQGLEFLIYFQGNSAPDKSGLPSDRFSAERTGGSVSTLTIQRTQQEDSAVYLCASSLGSTPETQYFGPGTRLLVL.